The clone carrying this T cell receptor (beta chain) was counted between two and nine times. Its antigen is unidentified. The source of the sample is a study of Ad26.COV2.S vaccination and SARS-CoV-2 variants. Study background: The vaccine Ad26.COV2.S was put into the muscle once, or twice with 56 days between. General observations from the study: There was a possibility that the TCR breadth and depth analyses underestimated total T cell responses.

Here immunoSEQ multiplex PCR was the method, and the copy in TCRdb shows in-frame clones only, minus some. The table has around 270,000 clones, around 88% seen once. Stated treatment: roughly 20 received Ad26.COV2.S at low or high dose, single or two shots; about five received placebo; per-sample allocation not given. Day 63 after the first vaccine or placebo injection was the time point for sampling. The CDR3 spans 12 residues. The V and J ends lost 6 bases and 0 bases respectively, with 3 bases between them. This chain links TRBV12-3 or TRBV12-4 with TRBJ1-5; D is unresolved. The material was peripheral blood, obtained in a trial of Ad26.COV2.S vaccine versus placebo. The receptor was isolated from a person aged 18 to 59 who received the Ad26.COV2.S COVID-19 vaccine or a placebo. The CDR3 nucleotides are TGTGCCAGCAGGTATAGCAATCAGCCCCAGCATTTT. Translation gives CASRYSNQPQHF.